Following are 23 T cell receptor beta chains from one sample sequenced in a study of shared clonotypes between healthy human individuals. Sequencing was performed with immunoSEQ multiplex PCR; in TCRdb, only in-frame clones are kept and a portion is missing. The sample lists about 2,500,000 clones, more than 80% occurring once. The source material was naive CD4+ T cells sorted from blood. As to subset: CD45RA+ positively selected. All receptors come from a man between 18 and 29 years old in good health.

This clone was counted once. The chain uses TRBV7-3 and TRBJ2-3, with 9 bases identical to TRBD1. Trimming cost V 9 bases and J 4 bases; bases outside gene matches: 8. Germline values: CDR1 SGHTA, CDR2 FQGTGA. This CDR3 contains 14 residues. CDR3 nucleotides: TGTGCCAGTGCACAGGGGGCGCCCCCAGATACGCAGTATTTT. This sequence encodes CASAQGAPPDTQYF.

The chain joins TRBV5-1 to TRBJ2-7; D perhaps matches TRBD1 (6 bases). From germline, CDR1 is SGHRS and CDR2 YFSETQ. Trimming shortened V by 4 bases and J by 0 bases, and 20 bases separated the two germline ends. The CDR3 is 17 residues long. This CDR3 reads CASSAGGFQGPSYEQYF. CDR3 in DNA: TGCGCCAGCAGCGCTGGGGGCTTTCAGGGGCCCTCCTACGAGCAGTACTTC.

This rearrangement joins TRBV6-5 to TRBJ1-3; D remains ambiguous. The V gene lost 6 bases and the J gene lost 4 bases, with 7 bases spanning the gap. CDR1 MNHEY and CDR2 SVGAGI come from the germline V gene. The CDR3 is made up of 12 amino acids. The DNA for the CDR3 is TGTGCCAGCAGCGGATGGGGAAACACCATATATTTT. It translates to CASSGWGNTIYF.

V usage is TRBV2 and J usage is TRBJ1-6; TRBD1 matches at 10 bases. The CDR3 covers 15 residues. The V segment lost 6 bases and the J segment 6 bases; nucleotides outside the gene matches: 5. Germline V gives CDR1 SNHLY, CDR2 FYNNEI. CDR3 sequence: CASRGTGVVNSPLHF. The CDR3 nucleotides read TGTGCCAGCAGGGGGACAGGGGTGGTTAATTCACCCCTCCACTTT.

The rearrangement links TRBV7-6 to TRBJ2-1; TRBD2 matches 10 bases. V was clipped by 1 base and J by 7 bases; unmatched bases: 7. The CDR3 length is 16 residues. CDR1 SGHVS and CDR2 FNYEAQ come from the germline V gene. Here the CDR3 reads CASSLVQTSGSNEQFF. DNA for the CDR3: TGTGCCAGCAGCTTAGTACAGACTAGCGGGTCGAATGAGCAGTTCTTC.

The chain carries TRBV14 and TRBJ1-4, with no clear D. Between the trimmed V and J ends, which lost 0 bases and 13 bases, there was a span of 12 bases. Per germline, CDR1 SGHDN and CDR2 FVKESK. This CDR3 has 13 amino acids. This chain's CDR3 is CASSQDRGGGLFF. The CDR3 nucleotides are TGTGCCAGCAGCCAAGATCGCGGAGGCGGACTGTTTTTT.

The rearrangement uses TRBV5-1 and TRBJ2-1, with D tentatively TRBD1 (6 bases). CDR1 SGHRS and CDR2 YFSETQ come from the germline V gene. Trimming removed 5 bases from V and 9 bases from J, with 18 bases in between. This CDR3 contains 14 residues. The CDR3 bases are TGCGCCAGCAGTGATCAGGGGCCGAAGGGTGAGCAGTTCTTC. Translation gives CASSDQGPKGEQFF.

The V and J genes are TRBV18 and TRBJ1-4; TRBD1 might be the D (5 bases). The CDR3 runs to 15 residues. Trimming shortened V by 2 bases and J by 6 bases, and 13 bases separated the two germline ends. The germline gives CDR1 KGHSH, CDR2 LQKENI. The CDR3 DNA is TGTGCCAGCTCACCATTGCGGCAGGGAGATGAAAAACTGTTTTTT. Translating gives CASSPLRQGDEKLFF.

This chain connects TRBV5-1 to TRBJ2-3; D uncertain. CDR1 is SGHRS, CDR2 YFSETQ, per germline. The length of the CDR3 is 14 residues. Trimming removed 0 bases at V and 2 bases at J, with 7 bases between. The CDR3 loop reads CASSLAYTTDTQYF. DNA of the CDR3: TGCGCCAGCAGCTTGGCCTACACCACAGATACGCAGTATTTT. Complete variable domain (other parts from reference TRBV5-1 and TRBJ2-3): KAGVTQTPRYLIKTRGQQVTLSCSPISGHRSVSWYQQTPGQGLQFLFEYFSETQRNKGNFPGRFSGRQFSNSRSEMNVSTLELGDSALYLCASSLAYTTDTQYFGPGTRLTVL.

The rearrangement joins TRBV11-3 to TRBJ2-3; D unclear. The ends were cut back, 5 bases at V and 6 bases at J, with 21 bases in the middle. The germline V gene has CDR1 SGHNT and CDR2 YENEEA. The CDR3 covers 16 residues. DNA for the CDR3: TGTGCCAGCAGCCGAGGAAAGGCGTCGTTGACCGATACGCAGTATTTT. This encodes CASSRGKASLTDTQYF.

The chain employs TRBV21-1 and TRBJ2-6; TRBD2, as called in the table, went unchecked against the DNA. TRBV21-1 represents a pseudogene. The CDR3 sequence is 18 residues long. The CDR3 region has the DNA TGTGCCAGCAGCAAAGACCCGGGCGGGGGCTCTGGGGCCAACGTCCTGACTTTC. Its translation is CASSKDPGGGSGANVLTF.

This chain connects TRBV5-4 to TRBJ2-5, with TRBD2 as a possible D gene (6 bases). V was trimmed by 4 bases and J by 5 bases, leaving 18 bases between them. The CDR3 spans 15 residues. Germline CDR1 and CDR2: SGHNT and YYREEE (reference sequence). The CDR3 reads CASSRRGNGLETQYF. CDR3 DNA sequence: TGTGCCAGCAGCCGGAGGGGTAATGGTTTGGAGACCCAGTACTTC.

The rearrangement uses TRBV19 and TRBJ2-4; possible D gene TRBD1, 6 bases. V lost 1 base to trimming and J lost 6 bases, with 10 bases between them. CDR1 and CDR2 from the germline V gene are LNHDA and SQIVND (reference sequence). The CDR3 length is 14 residues. CDR3 nucleotides: TGTGCCAGTAGTATAGGGGGGCTGGGAAACATTCAGTACTTC. Translation: CASSIGGLGNIQYF.

This clone was counted once. Different DNA sequences within this sample yield the same CDR3. The chain combines TRBV6-1 with TRBJ1-5, with D possibly being TRBD1 (5 bases). CDR3 length equals 13 residues. Trimming pared 6 bases from V and 2 bases from J, leaving 8 bases between. Germline V gene sequence: CDR1 MNHNS, CDR2 SASEGT. This CDR3 reads CASRGDGNQPQHF. The CDR3 DNA reads TGTGCCAGCAGAGGGGACGGCAATCAGCCCCAGCATTTT.

J is TRBJ2-7 and V is TRBV9, with 10 bases fitting TRBD1. CDR1 is SGDLS and CDR2 is YYNGEE in the germline V gene. This CDR3 contains 15 residues. The V and J ends lost 4 bases and 1 base, in that order; junction bases with no gene match: 5. CDR3: CASSWGQGSSYEQYF. The DNA for the CDR3 is TGTGCCAGCAGCTGGGGACAGGGGTCTTCCTACGAGCAGTACTTC.

This clone was recorded only once. The CDR3 protein is CASSEANRIEAFF. The CDR3 nucleotides read TGTGCCAGTAGCGAAGCTAATAGGATTGAAGCTTTCTTT. This rearrangement joins TRBV19 to TRBJ1-1; D is undetermined. V lost 6 bases, J lost 7 bases, and 15 bases lay in between. Per germline, CDR1 LNHDA and CDR2 SQIVND (reference sequence). This CDR3 region has 13 residues. The entire variable domain, with the rest obtained from reference TRBV19 and TRBJ1-1, is as follows: DGGITQSPKYLFRKEGQNVTLSCEQNLNHDAMYWYRQDPGQGLRLIYYSQIVNDFQKGDIAEGYSVSREKKESFPLTVTSAQKNPTAFYLCASSEANRIEAFFGQGTRLTVV.

The chain uses TRBV7-9 and TRBJ1-2; tentative D call: TRBD1 (6 bases). The CDR3 runs 17 residues. Germline loops: CDR1 SEHNR, CDR2 FQNEAQ (reference sequence). Trimming pared 5 bases from V and 4 bases from J, leaving 23 bases between. CDR3 sequence reads: CASSLQGNKDSGYGYTF. CDR3 DNA sequence: TGTGCCAGCAGCCTACAGGGTAATAAGGATTCTGGCTATGGCTACACCTTC.

V is TRBV29-1 and J is TRBJ1-5; no definite D call. In germline, CDR1 is SQVTM, CDR2 ANQGSEA. The CDR3 runs 13 residues. The V gene lost 5 bases and the J gene lost 3 bases, with 11 bases spanning the gap. The CDR3 nucleotides read TGCAGCGTTCAATACACTAACAATCAGCCCCAGCATTTT. Residues: CSVQYTNNQPQHF.

This chain links TRBV5-4 with TRBJ1-2; 10 bases line up with TRBD1. Germline assignment: CDR1 SGHNT and CDR2 YYREEE (reference sequence). The CDR3 spans 14 residues. V lost 2 bases and J lost 7; bases outside the gene matches: 5. The CDR3 here is CASSLDRGRFGYTF. CDR3 coding DNA: TGTGCCAGCAGCTTAGACAGGGGGCGCTTTGGCTACACCTTC.

V and J are TRBV29-1 and TRBJ1-1; D is unclear. Deletions cut 6 bases from V and 1 base from J, with 9 bases between. Germline lookup yields CDR1 SQVTM and CDR2 ANQGSEA. The length of the CDR3 is 12 residues. The CDR3 DNA sequence: TGCAGCGTACGGAGGGCGAACACTGAAGCTTTCTTT. The encoded protein is CSVRRANTEAFF.

J is TRBJ2-1 and V is TRBV7-2; a possible D gene is TRBD1 (5 bases). Germline V gene sequence: CDR1 SGHTA, CDR2 FQGNSA. The V gene lost 5 bases and the J gene lost 5 bases, with 10 bases spanning the gap. This CDR3 has 13 amino acids. The CDR3 DNA reads TGTGCCAGCAGCCGCCAGGGCAACAATGAGCAGTTCTTC. It specifies CASSRQGNNEQFF.

The chain recombines TRBV7-9 with TRBJ1-2, with D possibly being TRBD1 (6 bases). V shed 3 bases and J shed 6 bases, with 8 bases lying between them. This CDR3 has 12 residues. CDR1 is SEHNR, CDR2 FQNEAQ, per germline (reference sequence). The CDR3 nucleotides read TGTGCCAGCAGCTTGGGGGCCCATGGCTACACCTTC. Its protein product is CASSLGAHGYTF.

The J gene is TRBJ1-1, the V gene TRBV29-1; D gene uncertain. There are 12 residues in the CDR3. V was pared by 7 bases and J by 4 bases, with 13 bases between. The germline V gene encodes CDR1 SQVTM and CDR2 ANQGSEA. The CDR3 coding sequence is TGCAGCGGAGGTAAGAGTAGCACTGAAGCTTTCTTT. It translates to CSGGKSSTEAFF.